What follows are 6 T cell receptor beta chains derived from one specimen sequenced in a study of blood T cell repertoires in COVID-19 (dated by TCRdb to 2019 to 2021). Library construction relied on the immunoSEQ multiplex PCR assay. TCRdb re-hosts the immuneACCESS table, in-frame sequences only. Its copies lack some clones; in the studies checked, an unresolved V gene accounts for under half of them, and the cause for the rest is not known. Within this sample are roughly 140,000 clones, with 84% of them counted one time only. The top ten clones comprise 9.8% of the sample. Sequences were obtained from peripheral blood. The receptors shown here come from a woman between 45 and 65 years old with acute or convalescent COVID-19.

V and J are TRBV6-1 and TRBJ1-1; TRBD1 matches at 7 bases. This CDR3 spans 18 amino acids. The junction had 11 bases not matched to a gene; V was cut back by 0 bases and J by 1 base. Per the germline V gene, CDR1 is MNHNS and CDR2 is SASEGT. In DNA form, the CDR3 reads TGTGCCAGCAGTGAAGCGCTTCGAGGGGGCGCCGGGAACACTGAAGCTTTCTTT. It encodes CASSEALRGGAGNTEAFF.

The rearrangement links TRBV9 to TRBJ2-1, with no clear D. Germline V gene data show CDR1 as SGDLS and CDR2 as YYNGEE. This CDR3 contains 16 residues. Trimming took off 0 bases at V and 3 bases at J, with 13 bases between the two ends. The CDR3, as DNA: TGTGCCAGCAGCGTAGCACTCCGACAAGACTACAATGAGCAGTTCTTC. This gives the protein CASSVALRQDYNEQFF.

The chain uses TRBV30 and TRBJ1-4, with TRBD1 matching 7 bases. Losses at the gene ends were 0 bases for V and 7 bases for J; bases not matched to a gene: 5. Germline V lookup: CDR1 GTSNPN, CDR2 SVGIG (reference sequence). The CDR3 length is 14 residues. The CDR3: CAWSVQGGSEKLFF. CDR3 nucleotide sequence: TGTGCCTGGAGTGTGCAGGGGGGCAGTGAAAAACTGTTTTTT.

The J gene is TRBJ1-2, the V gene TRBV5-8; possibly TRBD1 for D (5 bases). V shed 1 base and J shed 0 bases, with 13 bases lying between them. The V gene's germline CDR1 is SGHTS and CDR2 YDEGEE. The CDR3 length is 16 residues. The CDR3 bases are TGTGCCAGCAGCTTGACGCGGACACTCTCTAACTATGGCTACACCTTC. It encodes CASSLTRTLSNYGYTF.

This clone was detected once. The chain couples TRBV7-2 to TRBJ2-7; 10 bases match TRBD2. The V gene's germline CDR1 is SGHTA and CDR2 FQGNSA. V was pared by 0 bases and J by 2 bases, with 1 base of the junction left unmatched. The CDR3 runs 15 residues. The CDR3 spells CASSLALAGTYEQYF. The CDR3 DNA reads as TGTGCCAGCAGCTTAGCACTAGCGGGGACCTACGAGCAGTACTTC.

The CDR3 is CASSWEIGHAFF. The CDR3 DNA sequence: TGTGCCAGCAGCTGGGAGATTGGTCACGCTTTCTTT. The chain links TRBV5-8 to TRBJ1-1; D is ambiguous. The CDR3 is made up of 12 amino acids. Germline values: CDR1 SGHTS, CDR2 YDEGEE. Trimming cost V 3 bases and J 11 bases, with 14 bases left between them.